This entry lists 27 T cell receptor beta chains sequenced from one sample in a study of CD8 T cells in ankylosing spondylitis. Whole-study results and caveats: For ankylosing spondylitis blood, a TCR beta motif of 7 to 9 highly homologous variants appeared characteristic.

No antigen is known for these receptors. TCRdb processed the 5' RACE reads anew with MiXCR; each CDR3 protein has one entry. The sample contains hundreds of thousands of distinct CDR3 sequences, approximately 10% of which appear only once. The sequencing input was blood, either unsorted or a sorted T cell fraction (not recorded which). Every receptor here comes from a male donor with ankylosing spondylitis.

This clonotype was detected only a few times. V is TRBV6-2 or TRBV6-3 and J is TRBJ2-7, with D unresolved. The CDR3 is 12 residues long. The V gene's germline CDR1 is MNHEY and CDR2 SVGEGT. The V and J ends lost 0 bases and 7 bases respectively, with 7 bases between them. The CDR3 loop is CASSYSRREQYF. Here the CDR3 DNA reads TGTGCCAGCAGTTACTCGAGGCGGGAGCAGTACTTC.

J is TRBJ1-2 and V is TRBV29-1; D is unclear. The ends were cut back, 6 bases at V and 6 bases at J, with 11 bases in the middle. Germline values: CDR1 SQVTM, CDR2 ANQGSEA. The CDR3 length is 11 residues. CDR3 in amino acids: CSVGSTDGYTF. The CDR3 nucleotides read TGCAGCGTCGGATCAACAGATGGCTACACCTTC.

This clonotype was found a few times. The CDR3: CSARVVAGVSYNEQFF. Written as DNA, the CDR3 is TGCAGTGCTAGAGTGGTAGCGGGAGTCTCCTACAATGAGCAGTTCTTC. The V and J genes are TRBV20-1 and TRBJ2-1; TRBD2 matches at 9 bases. CDR1 is DFQATT and CDR2 is SNEGSKA in the germline V gene (reference sequence). The V segment lost 1 base and the J segment 0 bases; nucleotides outside the gene matches: 4. The CDR3 has 16 amino acids.

The J gene is TRBJ2-7, the V gene TRBV18; D ambiguous. The CDR3 loop spans 13 amino acids. CDR1 is KGHSH, CDR2 LQKENI, per germline. V was cut by 3 bases and J by 4 bases, with 10 bases left in between. CDR3 region: CASSPVDGYEQYF. The CDR3 DNA sequence: TGTGCCAGCTCACCCGTCGACGGTTACGAGCAGTACTTC. Drawing the rest from reference TRBV18 and TRBJ2-7, the complete variable domain is NAGVMQNPRHLVRRRGQEARLRCSPMKGHSHVYWYRQLPEEGLKFMVYLQKENIIDESGMPKERFSAEFPKEGPSILRIQQVVRGDSAAYFCASSPVDGYEQYFGPGTRLTVT.

The chain is built from TRBV7-2 and TRBJ2-1, with unresolved D. Germline CDR1 is SGHTA and CDR2 is FQGNSA. This CDR3 has 13 residues. V shed 6 bases and J shed 6 bases, with 12 bases lying between them. CDR3 residues: CASRLYISNEQFF. CDR3 nucleotides: TGTGCCAGCAGATTGTACATCAGCAATGAGCAGTTCTTC.

This clonotype was observed a few times. This chain links TRBV20-1 with TRBJ1-2; TRBD1 agrees at 10 bases. The CDR3 sequence is 15 residues long. The V and J ends lost 1 base and 5 bases, in that order; junction bases with no gene match: 7. The V gene's germline CDR1 is DFQATT and CDR2 SNEGSKA (reference sequence). CDR3 sequence: CSARVWGTGDYGYTF. Here the CDR3 DNA reads TGCAGTGCTAGAGTTTGGGGGACAGGGGATTATGGCTACACCTTC.

CDR3 in amino acids: CASSLDTGGGYSPLHF. For the CDR3, the DNA is TGTGCCAGCAGCTTAGACACTGGGGGGGGCTATTCACCCCTCCACTTT. The chain employs TRBV11-2 and TRBJ1-6; tentatively, D is TRBD1 (6 bases). Germline V gene lookup returns CDR1 SGHAT and CDR2 FQNNGV. The V and J ends lost 0 bases and 8 bases respectively, with 14 bases between them. This CDR3 spans 16 amino acids.

This clonotype has ten or more counts. V gene TRBV10-3 combines with J gene TRBJ2-1; D possibly corresponds to TRBD2 (5 bases). Germline CDR1 and CDR2: ENHRY and SYGVKD. V gave up 6 bases and J gave up 5 bases, with 11 bases separating them. The CDR3 is 13 residues long. DNA of the CDR3: TGTGCCATCAGAAAAGCGGAAAACAATGAGCAGTTCTTC. Its translation: CAIRKAENNEQFF.

The chain links TRBV7-2 to TRBJ1-2; TRBD1 aligns across 11 bases. CDR1 is SGHTA and CDR2 is FQGNSA in the germline V gene. J lost 7 bases, V lost 6 bases, and 7 bases had no gene match. The CDR3 has 14 residues. CDR3 region: CASRASGTGGGYTF. The CDR3 DNA sequence: TGTGCCAGCAGAGCCTCCGGGACAGGGGGTGGCTACACCTTC.

This clonotype was counted only a few times. The chain links TRBV28 to TRBJ2-3; 9 nucleotides line up with TRBD1. The CDR3 is 15 amino acids. Germline values: CDR1 MDHEN, CDR2 SYDVKM. The junction had 7 bases not matched to a gene; V was cut back by 6 bases and J by 3 bases. CDR3 bases: TGTGCCAGCAGGGAGACAGGGGGTAAAACAGATACGCAGTATTTT. Protein: CASRETGGKTDTQYF.

This clonotype was recorded many times. The chain recombines TRBV20-1 with TRBJ1-2; TRBD1 matches 10 bases. This CDR3 region has 15 residues. In germline, CDR1 is DFQATT, CDR2 SNEGSKA (reference sequence). V shed 6 bases and J 2 bases; nucleotides not matched to a gene: 9. The CDR3 loop is CSARTGDRGNYGYTF. The CDR3 DNA reads TGCAGTGCCCGGACCGGGGACAGGGGCAACTATGGCTACACCTTC.

On this clonotype itself: Sequence at one end of the junction differs from germline and may be a read error. The chain links TRBV20-1 to TRBJ2-7, with D possibly being TRBD2 (6 bases). Germline V gene sequence: CDR1 DFQATT, CDR2 SNEGSKA (reference sequence). CDR3 length: 12 residues. The CDR3 region has the DNA TGCAGTGCTGACCAGGGACTTAGTACAACTGACTTC. Its protein product is CSADQGLSTTDF.

This clonotype was detected only a few times. This sequence joins TRBV6-2 or TRBV6-3 and TRBJ2-2, with D possibly matching TRBD2 (6 bases). From germline, CDR1 is MNHEY and CDR2 SVGEGT. CDR3 length equals 14 residues. With 7 bases removed from V and 7 bases from J, the gap between germline ends came to 16 bases. CDR3 nucleotide sequence: TGTGCCAGCACTGGCGGGGCCCGCAGCGGGGAGCTGTTTTTT. Its protein product is CASTGGARSGELFF.

The chain employs TRBV7-2 and TRBJ2-1; D gene ambiguous. The CDR3 is made up of 15 amino acids. CDR1 SGHTA and CDR2 FQGNSA come from the germline V gene. V was pared by 2 bases and J by 3 bases, with 11 bases between. Here the CDR3 DNA reads TGTGCCAGCAGCTTACTGAGTGTAGGCTACAATGAGCAGTTCTTC. This translates into CASSLLSVGYNEQFF.

This clonotype was picked up a small number of times. The gene calls are TRBV18 and TRBJ2-3; maybe TRBD2 (6 bases). The CDR3 is 14 amino acids. Germline-derived CDR1 and CDR2 are KGHSH and LQKENI. Trimming removed 3 bases at V and 6 bases at J, with 13 bases between. CDR3 residues: CASSPEGIRDTQYF. The CDR3 nucleotides read TGTGCCAGCTCACCGGAGGGGATAAGGGATACGCAGTATTTT.

The chain employs TRBV4-3 and TRBJ1-5; D is uncertain. Germline lookup yields CDR1 LGHNA and CDR2 YSLEER. The CDR3 is 14 amino acids. The germline V and J ends were trimmed by 0 bases and 6 bases, with 9 bases remaining between them. The CDR3 here is CASSQDGRTQPQHF. Written as DNA, the CDR3 is TGCGCCAGCAGCCAAGATGGCAGGACTCAGCCCCAGCATTTT.

This chain connects TRBV3-1 to TRBJ2-2; 8 bases are shared with TRBD1. This CDR3 region has 16 residues. Per the germline V gene, CDR1 is LGHDT and CDR2 is YNNKEL (reference sequence). The V gene end was trimmed by 4 bases and the J gene end by 2 bases; junction bases not matched to a gene: 6. Written as DNA, the CDR3 is TGTGCCAGCAGCCTTTGGACAGGGTTTAACACCGGGGAGCTGTTTTTT. Translation gives CASSLWTGFNTGELFF.

This clonotype has a handful of counts. V is TRBV12-3 or TRBV12-4 and J is TRBJ2-2; D unresolved. The CDR3 loop spans 15 amino acids. V dropped 1 base and J dropped 0 bases, with 6 bases sitting between them. CDR3 sequence reads: CASSLVVPNTGELFF. CDR3 sequence (DNA): TGTGCCAGCAGTTTAGTCGTCCCGAACACCGGGGAGCTGTTTTTT.

The chain recombines TRBV7-2 with TRBJ1-2; D not resolved. Germline V CDR1 and CDR2: SGHTA, FQGNSA. The CDR3 consists of 13 residues. V was trimmed by 1 base and J by 8 bases, leaving 11 bases between them. The DNA of the CDR3 is TGTGCCAGCAGCTTAGGGTCCTTTATGGGCTACACCTTC. This sequence encodes CASSLGSFMGYTF.

This chain uses TRBV21-1 with TRBJ2-7; TRBD1, the table's D call, was not compared with the DNA. TRBV21-1 represents a pseudogene. CDR3 length equals 14 residues. CDR3 DNA: TGTGCCAGCAGTCGAAAAAGGGGTTCGTTCGAGCAGTACTTC. It yields the protein CASSRKRGSFEQYF.

This chain links TRBV5-6 with TRBJ2-7, with D perhaps TRBD2 (5 bases). Trimming removed 4 bases from V and 5 bases from J, with 13 bases in between. The CDR3 sequence is 13 residues long. From germline, CDR1 is SGHDT and CDR2 YYEEEE. The CDR3 loop is CASSPGERDEQYF. In nucleotides, the CDR3 is TGTGCCAGCAGCCCCGGGGAAAGGGACGAGCAGTACTTC. Full variable domain (rest looked up from reference TRBV5-6 and TRBJ2-7): DAGVTQSPTHLIKTRGQQVTLRCSPKSGHDTVSWYQQALGQGPQFIFQYYEEEERQRGNFPDRFSGHQFPNYSSELNVNALLLGDSALYLCASSPGERDEQYFGPGTRLTVT.

In this sample, this clonotype turned up many times. The chain uses TRBV11-2 and TRBJ2-1; 9 nucleotides line up with TRBD2. Germline V gene lookup returns CDR1 SGHAT and CDR2 FQNNGV. V gave up 6 bases and J gave up 13 bases; unmatched junction bases: 10. The CDR3 sequence is 13 residues long. The CDR3 loop is CASRPSPGLAQFF. CDR3 bases: TGTGCCAGCAGACCCTCCCCGGGACTAGCCCAGTTCTTC.

This clonotype was seen a handful of times. The chain carries TRBV5-1 and TRBJ2-5, with D possibly being TRBD1 (6 bases). In germline, CDR1 is SGHRS, CDR2 YFSETQ. V dropped 4 bases and J dropped 2 bases, with 12 bases sitting between them. The CDR3 totals 14 residues. This CDR3 is CASSVPGAQETQYF. CDR3 coding DNA: TGCGCCAGCAGCGTTCCAGGGGCTCAAGAGACCCAGTACTTC.

This clonotype was counted only a few times. At one end, the junction sequence differs from germline, possibly due to a read error. The chain carries TRBV7-7 and TRBJ2-1, with TRBD1 identical over 7 bases. Germline V gene sequence: CDR1 SSHAT, CDR2 FNYEAQ (reference sequence). The CDR3 contains 15 residues. CDR3 DNA: TGTGCTAGCAGCCCTGGGGCAGGGGGAGAGGTGGAGCAGTTCTTC. Translation gives CASSPGAGGEVEQFF.

The sample holds a few counts of this clonotype. The chain has TRBV4-2 and TRBJ1-3; D is ambiguous. CDR3 size: 15 residues. Germline values: CDR1 LGHNA, CDR2 YNFKEQ. V shed 1 base and J shed 0 bases, with 7 bases lying between them. The DNA of the CDR3 is TGTGCCAGCAGCCAAGTTTCCTTCTCTGGAAACACCATATATTTT. This translates into CASSQVSFSGNTIYF.

This clonotype was picked up many times. The V gene is TRBV20-1, the J gene TRBJ1-5; TRBD1 might be the D (5 bases). The CDR3 is 13 residues long. Trimming pared 3 bases from V and 6 bases from J, leaving 12 bases between. The germline V gene encodes CDR1 DFQATT and CDR2 SNEGSKA (reference sequence). The CDR3 loop is CSASSTGGQPQHF. CDR3 sequence (DNA): TGCAGTGCTAGCTCCACAGGTGGTCAGCCCCAGCATTTT.

This clonotype occurred a few times. The chain carries TRBV20-1 and TRBJ2-5; D is unclear. Per the germline V gene, CDR1 is DFQATT and CDR2 is SNEGSKA (reference sequence). Trimming removed 4 bases at V and 1 base at J, with 10 bases between. This CDR3 has 13 residues. The CDR3: CSATWIVQETQYF. Written as DNA, the CDR3 is TGCAGTGCTACCTGGATTGTCCAAGAGACCCAGTACTTC.